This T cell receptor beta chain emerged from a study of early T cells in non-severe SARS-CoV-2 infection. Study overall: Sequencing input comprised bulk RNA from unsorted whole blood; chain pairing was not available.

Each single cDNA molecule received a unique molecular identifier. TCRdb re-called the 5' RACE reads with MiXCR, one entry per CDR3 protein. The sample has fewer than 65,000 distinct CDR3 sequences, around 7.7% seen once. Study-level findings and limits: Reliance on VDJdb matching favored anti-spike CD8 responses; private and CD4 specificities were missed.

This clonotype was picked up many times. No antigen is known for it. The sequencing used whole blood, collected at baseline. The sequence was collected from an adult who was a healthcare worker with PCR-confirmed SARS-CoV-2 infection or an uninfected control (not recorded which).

Here the CDR3 DNA reads TGTGCCAGCACCACGGCCGGACTAGCGGGAGCGCGGGTCAATGAGCAGTTCTTC. Translating gives CASTTAGLAGARVNEQFF. The chain combines TRBV12-3 or TRBV12-4 with TRBJ2-1; 13 positions agree with TRBD2. V gave up 7 bases and J gave up 6 bases; unmatched junction bases: 15. The CDR3 is made up of 18 amino acids.